These 17 T cell receptor beta chains came from one sample sequenced in a study of blood T cell repertoires in COVID-19. Using immunoSEQ multiplex PCR, the repertoire was profiled, and TCRdb retains in-frame clones only, with some absent. The data hold 100,000 to 150,000 clones, with 55% to 75% observed a single time. Input material: peripheral blood. The receptor source for this set is a human donor with acute or convalescent COVID-19. The donor label of this sample is uncertain.

J is TRBJ2-1 and V is TRBV4-1, with TRBD2 as a possible D gene (5 bases). The germline V gene has CDR1 MGHRA and CDR2 YSYEKL. The V end was cut by 0 bases, the J end by 13 bases, with 13 bases between. This CDR3 region has 13 residues. The CDR3 sequence is CASSQEGVQPQFF. Here the CDR3 DNA reads TGCGCCAGCAGCCAAGAGGGAGTCCAGCCCCAGTTCTTC.

The V and J genes are TRBV27 and TRBJ2-1; D ambiguous. CDR3 length: 15 residues. The V gene lost 7 bases and the J gene lost 4 bases, with 17 bases spanning the gap. Germline V gene lookup returns CDR1 MNHEY and CDR2 SMNVEV (reference sequence). This chain's CDR3 is CASKRVSFSYNEQFF. CDR3 DNA sequence: TGTGCCAGCAAACGAGTCTCGTTCTCTTACAATGAGCAGTTCTTC.

The chain uses TRBV30 and TRBJ1-4, with TRBD1 matching 9 bases. The CDR3 is 16 residues long. Germline CDR1 reads GTSNPN; CDR2 reads SVGIG (reference sequence). The ends lost 0 bases at V and 2 bases at J; junction bases unmatched: 4. CDR3 coding DNA: TGTGCCTGGAGTGTAGACGGGACAGGGACTAATGAAAAACTGTTTTTT. Its translation: CAWSVDGTGTNEKLFF.

The rearrangement links TRBV6-5 to TRBJ2-2; TRBD1 matches 10 bases. V lost 5 bases, J lost 7 bases, and 7 bases stayed unmatched. CDR1 and CDR2 (germline): MNHEY, SVGAGI. CDR3 size: 15 residues. DNA of the CDR3: TGTGCCAGCAGTACCGGGACAGGGGACAGCGGGGAGCTGTTTTTT. Residues: CASSTGTGDSGELFF.

The sample holds a few counts of this clone. The chain couples TRBV12-3 or TRBV12-4 to TRBJ1-2; D gene uncertain. The CDR3 contains 12 residues. Trimming removed 6 bases at V and 3 bases at J, with 8 bases between. CDR3 residues: CASRGLDYGYTF. The CDR3 DNA is TGTGCCAGCAGAGGACTAGACTATGGCTACACCTTC.

The chain has TRBV5-1 and TRBJ2-7, with 7 bases lining up with TRBD1. V lost 2 bases, J lost 0 bases, and 5 bases stayed unmatched. The CDR3 is 15 amino acids. Germline lookup yields CDR1 SGHRS and CDR2 YFSETQ. CDR3 loop: CASSFNRGSSYEQYF. The CDR3 bases are TGCGCCAGCAGCTTCAACAGGGGAAGCTCCTACGAGCAGTACTTC.

The genes are TRBV2 and TRBJ2-1; D might be TRBD1 (6 bases). V lost 8 bases and J lost 4, with 21 bases in between. The CDR3 covers 16 residues. Germline V lookup: CDR1 SNHLY, CDR2 FYNNEI. The CDR3 sequence is CASPLAQQGHYNEQFF. CDR3 nucleotides: TGTGCCAGCCCCTTGGCTCAGCAGGGGCATTACAATGAGCAGTTCTTC.

This sequence joins TRBV12-3 or TRBV12-4 and TRBJ1-5; D not resolved. V lost 9 bases and J lost 6, with 15 bases in between. This CDR3 is built from 13 residues. CDR3 region: CASTYTAGQPQHF. The DNA for the CDR3 is TGTGCCAGTACCTACACCGCGGGTCAGCCCCAGCATTTT.

The chain recombines TRBV25-1 with TRBJ2-3; D possibly corresponds to TRBD2 (6 bases). Germline CDR1 is MGHDK and CDR2 is SYGVNS. Between the trimmed V and J ends, which lost 6 bases and 1 base, there was a span of 14 bases. The CDR3 is made up of 15 amino acids. This CDR3 reads CASSVGGGGTDTQYF. The CDR3 DNA sequence: TGTGCCAGCAGCGTGGGGGGTGGGGGCACAGATACGCAGTATTTT.

V usage is TRBV2 and J usage is TRBJ1-5; 7 bases line up with TRBD1. V lost 7 bases to trimming and J lost 4 bases; unmatched junction nucleotides: 7. Germline-derived CDR1 and CDR2 are SNHLY and FYNNEI. This CDR3 has 14 amino acids. CDR3 sequence: CASNRDSPNQPQHF. The CDR3 nucleotides are TGTGCCAGCAACCGGGACAGCCCAAATCAGCCCCAGCATTTT.

This clone was detected only a few times. This CDR3 reads CASSGQRNQPQHF. CDR3 DNA: TGTGCCAGCAGTGGACAGCGTAATCAGCCCCAGCATTTT. V and J are TRBV2 and TRBJ1-5; D possibly corresponds to TRBD1 (5 bases). The CDR3 spans 13 residues. The V gene's germline CDR1 is SNHLY and CDR2 FYNNEI. V lost 4 bases to trimming and J lost 4 bases, with 8 bases between them.

The chain carries TRBV28 and TRBJ2-6; 11 bases fit TRBD2. The germline V gene encodes CDR1 MDHEN and CDR2 SYDVKM. The CDR3 loop spans 18 amino acids. V was clipped by 1 base and J by 4 bases; unmatched bases: 6. CDR3 nucleotides: TGTGCCAGCAGTTTATCGGGACTAGCGGCGACAGGGGCCAACGTCCTGACTTTC. As protein: CASSLSGLAATGANVLTF. Supplemented by reference TRBV28 and TRBJ2-6, the full variable domain reads DVKVTQSSRYLVKRTGEKVFLECVQDMDHENMFWYRQDPGLGLRLIYFSYDVKMKEKGDIPEGYSVSREKKERFSLILESASTNQTSMYLCASSLSGLAATGANVLTFGAGSRLTVL.

The chain has TRBV23-1 and TRBJ2-7, with 8 bases aligning to TRBD1. TRBV23-1 is an ORF; its function is uncertain. CDR3 length equals 18 residues. V trimming: 3 bases; J trimming: 2 bases; junction bases outside the gene matches: 15. CDR3 residues: CASSHQPPPGQVAYEQYF. CDR3 in DNA: TGCGCCAGCAGTCACCAACCTCCACCGGGACAGGTGGCCTACGAGCAGTACTTC.

In its sample, this clone was seen a few times. The chain uses TRBV24-1 and TRBJ2-3; the D is unclear. This CDR3 is 13 amino acids long. The V end was cut by 4 bases, the J end by 4 bases, with 8 bases between. Germline-derived CDR1 and CDR2 are KGHDR and SFDVKD. The DNA for the CDR3 is TGTGCCACCAGTGACCCTTACTCAGATACGCAGTATTTT. The encoded protein is CATSDPYSDTQYF.

This chain uses TRBV7-8 with TRBJ1-1; 7 bases are shared with TRBD1. The germline V gene has CDR1 SGHVS and CDR2 FQNEAQ. V lost 4 bases, J lost 3 bases, and 5 bases stayed unmatched. The CDR3 has 14 residues. The CDR3 sequence: CASSSWGTDTEAFF. DNA for the CDR3: TGTGCCAGCAGCTCGTGGGGGACAGACACTGAAGCTTTCTTT.

The chain links TRBV18 to TRBJ1-2; D remains ambiguous. V lost 2 bases and J 8 bases, leaving 12 bases between the germline ends. This CDR3 has 13 residues. CDR1 is KGHSH and CDR2 is LQKENI in the germline V gene. The CDR3 is CASSPSGVGGYTF. CDR3 bases: TGTGCCAGCTCACCATCCGGGGTCGGAGGCTACACCTTC.

The J gene is TRBJ1-5, the V gene TRBV28, with D hard to call. Trimming pared 3 bases from V and 5 bases from J, leaving 11 bases between. Germline V gene sequence: CDR1 MDHEN, CDR2 SYDVKM. The CDR3 extends over 14 amino acids. CDR3 in amino acids: CASSFRMQHQPQHF. The CDR3 bases are TGTGCCAGCAGTTTCAGGATGCAACATCAGCCCCAGCATTTT.